This record concerns one T cell receptor (beta chain) sequence. Libraries were prepared by immunoSEQ multiplex PCR; TCRdb keeps only in-frame clonotypes and omits some of them. The sample shows some 200,000 clones, approximately 86% of them seen only once. The data were obtained in a study of blood T cell repertoires in COVID-19. Looking at the study overall: PBMCs, B-cell-depleted T cells, or T cells provided the cDNA or gDNA that made up the material.

In terms of age and location, participants ranged from roughly 18 to 100 years and lived in 24 US areas. This CDR3 contains 13 residues. From germline, CDR1 is GTSNPN and CDR2 SVGIG (reference sequence). Trimming took off 4 bases at V and 1 base at J, with 10 bases between the two ends. V usage is TRBV30 and J usage is TRBJ1-1; possibly TRBD1 for D (5 bases). Sequencing was performed on PBMCs or T cells enriched from blood (not recorded which). The receptor was derived from a man younger than 35 with acute COVID-19. CDR3 in DNA: TGTGCCTGGAACCGGGGGGGGAACACTGAAGCTTTCTTT. It codes for CAWNRGGNTEAFF. Together with reference TRBV30 and TRBJ1-1, the CDR3 gives the full variable domain: SQTIHQWPATLVQPVGSPLSLECTVEGTSNPNLYWYRQAAGRGLQLLFYSVGIGQISSEVPQNLSASRPQDRQFILSSKKLLLSDSGFYLCAWNRGGNTEAFFGQGTRLTVV.